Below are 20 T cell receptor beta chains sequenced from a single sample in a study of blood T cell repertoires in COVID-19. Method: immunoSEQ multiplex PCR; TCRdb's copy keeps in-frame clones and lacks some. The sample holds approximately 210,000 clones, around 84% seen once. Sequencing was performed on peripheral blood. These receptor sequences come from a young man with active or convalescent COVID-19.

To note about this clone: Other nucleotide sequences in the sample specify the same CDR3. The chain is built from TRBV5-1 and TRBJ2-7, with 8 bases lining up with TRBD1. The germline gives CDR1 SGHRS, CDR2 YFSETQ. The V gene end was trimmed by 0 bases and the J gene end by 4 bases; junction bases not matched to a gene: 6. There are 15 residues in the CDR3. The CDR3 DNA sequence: TGCGCCAGCAGCTTGGCAGGGGGCAGCTCATACGAGCAGTACTTC. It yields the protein CASSLAGGSSYEQYF.

The CDR3 DNA is TGTGCCAGCAGTTACCCCCGAGGGAGCGAGTGGGAGACCCAGTACTTC. Encoded protein: CASSYPRGSEWETQYF. V gene TRBV6-2 or TRBV6-3 combines with J gene TRBJ2-5, with D perhaps TRBD2 (5 bases). The germline V gene encodes CDR1 MNHEY and CDR2 SVGEGT. V was cut by 2 bases and J by 5 bases, with 18 bases left in between. The CDR3 has 16 residues.

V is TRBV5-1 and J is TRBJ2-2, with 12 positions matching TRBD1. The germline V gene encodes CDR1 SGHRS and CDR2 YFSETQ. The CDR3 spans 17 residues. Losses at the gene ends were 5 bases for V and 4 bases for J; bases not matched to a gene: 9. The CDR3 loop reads CASSLSPGQGATGELFF. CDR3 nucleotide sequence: TGCGCCAGCAGTCTCTCTCCGGGACAGGGGGCCACCGGGGAGCTGTTTTTT. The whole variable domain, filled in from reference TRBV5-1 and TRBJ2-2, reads KAGVTQTPRYLIKTRGQQVTLSCSPISGHRSVSWYQQTPGQGLQFLFEYFSETQRNKGNFPGRFSGRQFSNSRSEMNVSTLELGDSALYLCASSLSPGQGATGELFFGEGSRLTVL.

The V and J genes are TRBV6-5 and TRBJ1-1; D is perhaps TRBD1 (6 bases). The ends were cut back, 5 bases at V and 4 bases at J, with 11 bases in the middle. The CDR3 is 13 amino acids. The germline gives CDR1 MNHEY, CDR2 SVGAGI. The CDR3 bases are TGTGCCAGCAGTAGGGGGAAGGGCACTGAAGCTTTCTTT. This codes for CASSRGKGTEAFF.

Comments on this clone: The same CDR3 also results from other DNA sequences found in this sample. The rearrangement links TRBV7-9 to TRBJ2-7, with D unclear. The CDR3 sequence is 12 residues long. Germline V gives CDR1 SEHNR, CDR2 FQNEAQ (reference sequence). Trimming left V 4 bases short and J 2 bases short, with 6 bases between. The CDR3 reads CASSSATYEQYF. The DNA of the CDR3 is TGTGCCAGCAGCTCAGCCACCTACGAGCAGTACTTC.

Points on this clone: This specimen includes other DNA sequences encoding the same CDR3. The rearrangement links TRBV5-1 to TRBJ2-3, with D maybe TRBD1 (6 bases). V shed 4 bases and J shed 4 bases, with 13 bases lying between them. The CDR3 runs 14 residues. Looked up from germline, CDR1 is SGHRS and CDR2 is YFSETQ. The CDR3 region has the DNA TGCGCCAGCAGCCCCGGGACAATTGCAGATACGCAGTATTTT. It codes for CASSPGTIADTQYF.

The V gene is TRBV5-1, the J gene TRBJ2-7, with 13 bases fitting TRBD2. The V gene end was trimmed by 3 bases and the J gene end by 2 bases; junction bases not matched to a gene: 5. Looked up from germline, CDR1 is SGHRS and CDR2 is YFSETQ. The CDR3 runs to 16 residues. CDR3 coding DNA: TGCGCCAGCAGCTCCCCAACTAGCGGGGGGGCCTACGAGCAGTACTTC. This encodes CASSSPTSGGAYEQYF.

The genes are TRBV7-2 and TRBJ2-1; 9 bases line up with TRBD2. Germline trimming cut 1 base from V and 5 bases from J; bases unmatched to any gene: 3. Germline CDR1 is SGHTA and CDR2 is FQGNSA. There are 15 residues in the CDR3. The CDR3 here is CASSLGLAANNEQFF. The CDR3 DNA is TGTGCCAGCAGCTTAGGACTAGCGGCTAACAATGAGCAGTTCTTC.

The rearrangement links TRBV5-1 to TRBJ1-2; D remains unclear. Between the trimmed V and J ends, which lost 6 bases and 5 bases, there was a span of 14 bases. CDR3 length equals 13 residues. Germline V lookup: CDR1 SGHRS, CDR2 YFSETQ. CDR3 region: CASTSGSPYGYTF. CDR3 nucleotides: TGCGCCAGCACTTCAGGATCCCCTTATGGCTACACCTTC.

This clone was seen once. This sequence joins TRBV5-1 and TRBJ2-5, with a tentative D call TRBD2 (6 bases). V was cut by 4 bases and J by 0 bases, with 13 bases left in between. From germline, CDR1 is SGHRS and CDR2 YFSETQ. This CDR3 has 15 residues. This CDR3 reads CASSLLAGYQETQYF. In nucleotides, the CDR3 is TGCGCCAGCAGCCTACTTGCGGGGTACCAAGAGACCCAGTACTTC.

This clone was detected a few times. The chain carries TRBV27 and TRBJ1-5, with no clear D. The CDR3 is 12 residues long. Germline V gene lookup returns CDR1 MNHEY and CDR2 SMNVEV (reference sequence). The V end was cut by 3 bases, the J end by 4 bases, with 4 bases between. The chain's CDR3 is CASSFLNQPQHF. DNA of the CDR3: TGTGCCAGCAGTTTCTTAAATCAGCCCCAGCATTTT.

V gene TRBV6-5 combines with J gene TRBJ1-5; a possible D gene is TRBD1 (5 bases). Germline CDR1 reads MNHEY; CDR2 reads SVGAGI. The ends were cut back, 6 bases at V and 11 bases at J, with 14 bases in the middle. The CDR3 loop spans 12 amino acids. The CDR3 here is CASSNPAGAQHF. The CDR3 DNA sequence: TGTGCCAGCAGCAACCCCGCGGGGGCCCAGCATTTT.

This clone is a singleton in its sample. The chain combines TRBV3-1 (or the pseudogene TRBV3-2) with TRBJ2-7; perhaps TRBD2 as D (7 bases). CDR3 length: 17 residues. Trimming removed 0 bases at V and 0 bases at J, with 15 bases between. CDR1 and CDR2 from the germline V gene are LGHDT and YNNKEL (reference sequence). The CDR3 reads CASSQDPAGAASYEQYF. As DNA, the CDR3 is TGTGCCAGCAGCCAAGATCCTGCGGGGGCCGCCTCCTACGAGCAGTACTTC.

The CDR3 spells CASKGDGANVLTF. The CDR3 DNA is TGTGCCAGCAAAGGGGATGGGGCCAACGTCCTGACTTTC. The rearrangement links TRBV12-3 or TRBV12-4 to TRBJ2-6, with a tentative D call TRBD1 (5 bases). The CDR3 is 13 residues long. Deletions cut 7 bases from V and 3 bases from J, with 7 bases between.

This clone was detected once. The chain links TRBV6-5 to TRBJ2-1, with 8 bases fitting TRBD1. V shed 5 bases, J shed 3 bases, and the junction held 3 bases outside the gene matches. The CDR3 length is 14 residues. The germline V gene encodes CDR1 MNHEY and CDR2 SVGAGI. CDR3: CASSRQGRYNEQFF. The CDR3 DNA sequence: TGTGCCAGCAGTCGACAGGGGCGCTACAATGAGCAGTTCTTC.

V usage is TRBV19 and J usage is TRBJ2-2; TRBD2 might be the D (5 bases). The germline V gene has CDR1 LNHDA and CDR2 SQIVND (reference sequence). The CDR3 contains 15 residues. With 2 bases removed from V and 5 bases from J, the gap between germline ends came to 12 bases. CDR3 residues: CASSIRIGVTGELFF. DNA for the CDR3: TGTGCCAGTAGTATAAGGATCGGGGTAACCGGGGAGCTGTTTTTT.

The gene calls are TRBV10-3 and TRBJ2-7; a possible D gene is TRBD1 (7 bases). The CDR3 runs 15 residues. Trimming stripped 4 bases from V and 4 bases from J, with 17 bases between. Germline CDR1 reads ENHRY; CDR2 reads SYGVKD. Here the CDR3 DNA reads TGTGCCATCAGTGCGGCGGGACAGAAATTTTACGAGCAGTACTTC. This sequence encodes CAISAAGQKFYEQYF.

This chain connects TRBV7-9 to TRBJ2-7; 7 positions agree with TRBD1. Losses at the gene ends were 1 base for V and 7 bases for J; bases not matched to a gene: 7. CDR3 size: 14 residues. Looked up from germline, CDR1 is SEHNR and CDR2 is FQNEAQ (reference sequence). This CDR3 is CASSLVTGVREQYF. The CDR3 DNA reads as TGTGCCAGCAGCTTAGTTACAGGGGTCCGGGAGCAGTACTTC.

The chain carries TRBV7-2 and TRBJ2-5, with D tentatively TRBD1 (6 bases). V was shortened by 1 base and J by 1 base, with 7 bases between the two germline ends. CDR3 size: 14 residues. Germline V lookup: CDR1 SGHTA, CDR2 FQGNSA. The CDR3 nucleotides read TGTGCCAGCAGCTTAGGGGGGCCCCAAGAGACCCAGTACTTC. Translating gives CASSLGGPQETQYF.

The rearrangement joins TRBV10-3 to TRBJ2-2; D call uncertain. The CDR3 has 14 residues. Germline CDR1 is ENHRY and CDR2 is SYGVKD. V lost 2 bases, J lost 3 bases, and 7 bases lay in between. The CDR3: CAISELADTGELFF. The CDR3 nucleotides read TGTGCCATCAGTGAGCTGGCCGACACCGGGGAGCTGTTTTTT.